The source of this TCR beta chain is a study of identical twins. This clonotype was seen only a few times. What it binds is unknown. All donors comprised healthy Caucasians. TCRdb used MiXCR to reprocess the 5' RACE reads, holding one entry per CDR3 protein. The sample yields 550,000 to 800,000 distinct CDR3 sequences, around 7.4% seen once. This CDR3 spans 13 amino acids. CDR1 and CDR2 from the germline V gene are KGHDR and SFDVKD. V lost 2 bases and J 8 bases, leaving 11 bases between the germline ends. Broader study findings: Modelling approaches yielded underestimates of out-of-frame TCR alpha sharing between monozygotic twins. Out-of-frame alpha sequences shared by twins showed excess low generation probability.

These data were likewise used in another study, on yellow fever vaccine responses in identical twins. From that paper: Vaccine-induced T cell responses in twins were reportedly observed to appear partly convergent, partly personalized.

This sequence originates from a woman aged 18-29 years in good health. V gene TRBV24-1 combines with J gene TRBJ1-1; the D gene is possibly TRBD1 (6 bases). Sequencing was done on a sample of PBMCs. This CDR3 is CATSDSPQGEAFF. In nucleotides, the CDR3 is TGTGCCACCAGTGATTCACCACAGGGCGAAGCTTTCTTT.